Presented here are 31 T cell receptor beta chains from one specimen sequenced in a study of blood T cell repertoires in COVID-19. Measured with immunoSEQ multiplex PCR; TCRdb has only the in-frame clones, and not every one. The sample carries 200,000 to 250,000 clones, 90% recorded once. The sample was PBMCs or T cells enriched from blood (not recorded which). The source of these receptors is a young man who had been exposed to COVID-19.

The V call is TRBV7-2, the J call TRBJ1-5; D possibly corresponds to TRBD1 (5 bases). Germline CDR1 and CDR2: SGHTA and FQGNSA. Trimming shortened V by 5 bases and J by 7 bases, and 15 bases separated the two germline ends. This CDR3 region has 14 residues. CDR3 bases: TGTGCCAGCAGCCCCGGGGGGGATGAGCAGCCCCAGCATTTT. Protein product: CASSPGGDEQPQHF.

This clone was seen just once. CDR3 in amino acids: CASSSGGLGGNSPLHF. In nucleotides, the CDR3 is TGCGCCAGCAGCTCCGGAGGACTGGGAGGGAATTCACCCCTCCACTTT. The chain recombines TRBV5-1 with TRBJ1-6; no clear D. This CDR3 region has 16 residues. With 3 bases removed from V and 7 bases from J, the gap between germline ends came to 17 bases. Germline assignment: CDR1 SGHRS and CDR2 YFSETQ.

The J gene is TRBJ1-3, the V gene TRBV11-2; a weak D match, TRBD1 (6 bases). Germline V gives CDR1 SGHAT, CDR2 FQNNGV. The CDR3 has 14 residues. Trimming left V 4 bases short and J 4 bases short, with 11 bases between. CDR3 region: CASSSGQSGNTIYF. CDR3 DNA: TGTGCCAGCAGCTCAGGACAGTCCGGAAACACCATATATTTT.

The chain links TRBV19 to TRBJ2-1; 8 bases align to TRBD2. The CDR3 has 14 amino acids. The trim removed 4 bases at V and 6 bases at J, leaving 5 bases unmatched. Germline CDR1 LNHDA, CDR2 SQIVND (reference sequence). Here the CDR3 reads CASSRTSLLNEQFF. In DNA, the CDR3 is TGTGCCAGTAGTAGGACTAGCCTTCTCAATGAGCAGTTCTTC.

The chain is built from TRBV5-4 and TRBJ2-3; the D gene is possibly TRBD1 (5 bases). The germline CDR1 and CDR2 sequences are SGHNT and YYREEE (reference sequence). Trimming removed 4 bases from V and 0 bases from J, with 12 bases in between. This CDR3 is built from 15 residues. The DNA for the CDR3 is TGTGCCAGCAGCGAAGACAGACCTAGCACAGATACGCAGTATTTT. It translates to CASSEDRPSTDTQYF.

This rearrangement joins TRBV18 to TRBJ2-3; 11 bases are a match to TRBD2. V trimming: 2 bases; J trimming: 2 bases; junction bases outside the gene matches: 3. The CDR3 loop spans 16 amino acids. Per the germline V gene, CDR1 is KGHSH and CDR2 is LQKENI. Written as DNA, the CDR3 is TGTGCCAGCTCACCAGCTAGCGGGGGGACCACAGATACGCAGTATTTT. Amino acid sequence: CASSPASGGTTDTQYF.

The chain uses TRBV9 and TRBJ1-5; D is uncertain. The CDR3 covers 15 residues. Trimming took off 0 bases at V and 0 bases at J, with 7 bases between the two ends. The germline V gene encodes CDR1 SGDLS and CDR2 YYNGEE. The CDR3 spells CASSVGVDSNQPQHF. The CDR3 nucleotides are TGTGCCAGCAGCGTAGGAGTCGATAGCAATCAGCCCCAGCATTTT.

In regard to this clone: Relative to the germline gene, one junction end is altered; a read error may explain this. As DNA, the CDR3 is TGCGCCGGCAGGATCCCAGGGGGCTACGAGCAGTACTTC. This codes for CAGRIPGGYEQYF. The chain links TRBV5-1 to TRBJ2-7, with 7 positions matching TRBD1. This CDR3 is 13 amino acids long. In germline, CDR1 is SGHRS, CDR2 YFSETQ.

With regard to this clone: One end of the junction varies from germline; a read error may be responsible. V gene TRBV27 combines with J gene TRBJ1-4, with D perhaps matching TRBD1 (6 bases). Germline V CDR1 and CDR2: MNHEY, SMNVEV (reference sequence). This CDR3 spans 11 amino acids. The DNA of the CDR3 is TGTTCCCCAAGACAGGTCCAGAGACTACCATTT. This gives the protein CSPRQVQRLPF.

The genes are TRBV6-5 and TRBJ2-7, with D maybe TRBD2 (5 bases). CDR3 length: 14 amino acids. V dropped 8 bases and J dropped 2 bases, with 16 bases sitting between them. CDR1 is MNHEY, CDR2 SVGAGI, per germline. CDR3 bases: TGTGCCAGCGCCGCAAGAGGGTCTCCCTACGAGCAGTACTTC. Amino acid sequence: CASAARGSPYEQYF.

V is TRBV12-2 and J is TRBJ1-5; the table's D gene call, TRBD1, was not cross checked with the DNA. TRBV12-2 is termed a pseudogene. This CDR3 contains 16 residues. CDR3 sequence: CASRPPGWTDHQPQHF. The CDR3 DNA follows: TGTGCAAGTCGCCCCCCAGGGTGGACCGATCATCAGCCCCAGCATTTT.

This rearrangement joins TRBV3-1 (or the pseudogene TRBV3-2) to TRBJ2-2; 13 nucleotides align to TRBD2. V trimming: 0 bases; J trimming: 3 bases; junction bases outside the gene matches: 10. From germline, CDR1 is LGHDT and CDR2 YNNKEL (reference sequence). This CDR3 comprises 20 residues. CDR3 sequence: CASSQEESGLAGLYTGELFF. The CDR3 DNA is TGTGCCAGCAGCCAAGAAGAGTCGGGACTAGCGGGGTTATACACCGGGGAGCTGTTTTTT.

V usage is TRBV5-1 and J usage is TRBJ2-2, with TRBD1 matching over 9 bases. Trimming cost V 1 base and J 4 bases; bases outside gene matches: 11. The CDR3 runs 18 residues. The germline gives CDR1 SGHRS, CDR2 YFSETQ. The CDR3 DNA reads TGCGCCAGCAGCTTGAAAGTCGCCGGGACAGGGCGCACCGGGGAGCTGTTTTTT. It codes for CASSLKVAGTGRTGELFF.

The CDR3 nucleotides are TGTGCCAGCAGCCAAAACGGGGGCAATCAGCCCCAGCATTTT. Translating it yields CASSQNGGNQPQHF. The chain employs TRBV5-5 and TRBJ1-5; D call uncertain. Germline CDR1 and CDR2: SGHKS and YYEKEE (reference sequence). This CDR3 is 14 amino acids long. V lost 4 bases to trimming and J lost 2 bases, with 10 bases between them.

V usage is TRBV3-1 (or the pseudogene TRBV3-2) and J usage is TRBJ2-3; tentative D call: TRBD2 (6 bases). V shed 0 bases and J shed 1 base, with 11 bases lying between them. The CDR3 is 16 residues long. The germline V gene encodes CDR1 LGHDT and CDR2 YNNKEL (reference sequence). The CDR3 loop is CASSQEGRGRTDTQYF. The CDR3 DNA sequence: TGTGCCAGCAGCCAAGAGGGGCGGGGACGCACAGATACGCAGTATTTT.

The CDR3 reads CASSFSAGVANTGELFF. Here the CDR3 DNA reads TGTGCCAGCAGCTTCTCAGCGGGGGTCGCGAACACCGGGGAGCTGTTTTTT. V is TRBV11-2 and J is TRBJ2-2, with 8 bases lining up with TRBD2. Germline loops: CDR1 SGHAT, CDR2 FQNNGV. CDR3 size: 17 residues. The J segment lost 0 bases and the V segment lost 3 bases, leaving 6 bases of the junction unmatched.

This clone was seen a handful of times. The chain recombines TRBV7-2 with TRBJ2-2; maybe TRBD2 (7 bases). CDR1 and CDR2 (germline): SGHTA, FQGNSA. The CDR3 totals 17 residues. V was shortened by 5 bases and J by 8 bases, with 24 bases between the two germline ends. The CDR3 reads CASSPDGGAGGAGELFF. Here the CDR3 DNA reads TGTGCCAGCAGCCCAGATGGGGGGGCCGGCGGGGCAGGGGAGCTGTTTTTT.

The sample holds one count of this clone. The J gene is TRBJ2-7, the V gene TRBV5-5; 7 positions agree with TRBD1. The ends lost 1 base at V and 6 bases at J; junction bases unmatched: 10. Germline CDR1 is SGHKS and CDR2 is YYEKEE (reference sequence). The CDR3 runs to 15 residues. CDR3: CASSLRGTGESEQYF. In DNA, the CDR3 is TGTGCCAGCAGCTTGAGGGGTACAGGGGAGAGCGAGCAGTACTTC. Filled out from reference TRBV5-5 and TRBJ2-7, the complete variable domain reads DAGVTQSPTHLIKTRGQQVTLRCSPISGHKSVSWYQQVLGQGPQFIFQYYEKEERGRGNFPDRFSARQFPNYSSELNVNALLLGDSALYLCASSLRGTGESEQYFGPGTRLTVT.

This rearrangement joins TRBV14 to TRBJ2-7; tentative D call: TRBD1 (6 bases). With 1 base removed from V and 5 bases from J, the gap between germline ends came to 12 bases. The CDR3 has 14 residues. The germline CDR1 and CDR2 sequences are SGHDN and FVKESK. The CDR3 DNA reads TGTGCCAGCAGCCAAGGGCAGGGGCTGGACGAGCAGTACTTC. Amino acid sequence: CASSQGQGLDEQYF.

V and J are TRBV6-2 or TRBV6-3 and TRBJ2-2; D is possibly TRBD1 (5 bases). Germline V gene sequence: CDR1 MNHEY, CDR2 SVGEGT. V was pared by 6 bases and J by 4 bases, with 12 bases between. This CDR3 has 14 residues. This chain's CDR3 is CASSLDSSTGELFF. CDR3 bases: TGTGCCAGCAGCCTCGACAGTTCCACCGGGGAGCTGTTTTTT.

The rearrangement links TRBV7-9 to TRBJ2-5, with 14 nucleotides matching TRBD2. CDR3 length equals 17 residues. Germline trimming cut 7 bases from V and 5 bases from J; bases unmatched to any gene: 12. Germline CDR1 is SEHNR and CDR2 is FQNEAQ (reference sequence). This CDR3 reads CASIGLAGGTAPETQYF. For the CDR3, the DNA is TGTGCCAGCATCGGACTAGCGGGGGGAACCGCCCCCGAGACCCAGTACTTC.

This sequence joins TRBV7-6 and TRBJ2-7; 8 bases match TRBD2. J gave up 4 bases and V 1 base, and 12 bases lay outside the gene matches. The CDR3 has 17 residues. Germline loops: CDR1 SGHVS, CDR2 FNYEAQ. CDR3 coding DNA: TGTGCCAGCAGCTTAGAAAGCGGGGGTTCGCTTTTTTACGAGCAGTACTTC. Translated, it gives CASSLESGGSLFYEQYF.

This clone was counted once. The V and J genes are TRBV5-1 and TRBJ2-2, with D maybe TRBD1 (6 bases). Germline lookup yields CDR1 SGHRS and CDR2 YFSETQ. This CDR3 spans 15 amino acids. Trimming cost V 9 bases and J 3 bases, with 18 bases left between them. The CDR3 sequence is CATSTGTFHTGELFF. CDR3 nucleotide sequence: TGCGCCACCTCGACGGGGACATTCCACACCGGGGAGCTGTTTTTT.

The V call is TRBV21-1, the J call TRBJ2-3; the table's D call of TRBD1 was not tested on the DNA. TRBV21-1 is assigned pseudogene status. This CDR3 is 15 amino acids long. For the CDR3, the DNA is TGTGCCAGCTTGGTCACAGGGGGCTACGCAGATACGCAGTATTTT. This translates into CASLVTGGYADTQYF.

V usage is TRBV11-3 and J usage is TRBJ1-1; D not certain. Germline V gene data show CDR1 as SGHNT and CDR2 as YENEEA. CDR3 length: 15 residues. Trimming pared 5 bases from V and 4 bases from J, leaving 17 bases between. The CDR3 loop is CASSPWTPRGTEAFF. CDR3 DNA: TGTGCCAGCAGCCCGTGGACTCCTCGGGGCACTGAAGCTTTCTTT.

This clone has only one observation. The CDR3 bases are TGTGCCAGCAGCTTAAATGGGGACAGGTGGAAGAACACTGAAGCTTTCTTT. Its translation is CASSLNGDRWKNTEAFF. V and J are TRBV7-2 and TRBJ1-1; 8 bases map to TRBD1. Germline V gives CDR1 SGHTA, CDR2 FQGNSA. This CDR3 region has 17 residues. J was trimmed by 1 base and V by 2 bases; bases with no gene match: 9.

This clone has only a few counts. CDR3: CASSIVGGANQETQYF. For the CDR3, the DNA is TGTGCCAGTAGTATAGTTGGCGGGGCTAACCAAGAGACCCAGTACTTC. The chain joins TRBV19 to TRBJ2-5; a possible D gene is TRBD2 (6 bases). Germline V gives CDR1 LNHDA, CDR2 SQIVND (reference sequence). The CDR3 is made up of 16 amino acids. The V gene lost 1 base and the J gene lost 0 bases, with 12 bases spanning the gap. The entire variable domain, with the rest obtained from reference TRBV19 and TRBJ2-5, is as follows: DGGITQSPKYLFRKEGQNVTLSCEQNLNHDAMYWYRQDPGQGLRLIYYSQIVNDFQKGDIAEGYSVSREKKESFPLTVTSAQKNPTAFYLCASSIVGGANQETQYFGPGTRLLVL.

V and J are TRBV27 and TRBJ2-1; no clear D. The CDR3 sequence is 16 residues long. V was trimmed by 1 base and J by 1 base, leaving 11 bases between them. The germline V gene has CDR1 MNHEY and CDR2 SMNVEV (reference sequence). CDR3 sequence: CASSLWQSRSYNEQFF. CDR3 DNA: TGTGCCAGCAGTTTATGGCAGTCTCGTTCCTACAATGAGCAGTTCTTC.

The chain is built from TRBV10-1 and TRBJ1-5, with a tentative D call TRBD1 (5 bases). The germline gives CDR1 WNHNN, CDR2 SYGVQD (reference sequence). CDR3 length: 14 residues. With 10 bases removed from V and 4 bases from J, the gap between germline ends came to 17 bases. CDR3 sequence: CATPQVPGNQPQHF. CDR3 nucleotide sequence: TGCGCCACCCCACAGGTCCCAGGAAATCAGCCCCAGCATTTT.

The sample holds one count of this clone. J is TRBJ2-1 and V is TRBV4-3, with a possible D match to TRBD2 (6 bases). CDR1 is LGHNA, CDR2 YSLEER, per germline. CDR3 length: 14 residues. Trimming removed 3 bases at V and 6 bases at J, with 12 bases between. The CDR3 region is CASSQNSGSNEQFF. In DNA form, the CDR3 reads TGCGCCAGCAGCCAGAACAGCGGGTCCAATGAGCAGTTCTTC.

The CDR3 nucleotides are TGTGCCAGCAGCCCAAACCCTGGGACAGGAGGAAACACCATATATTTT. It is translated as CASSPNPGTGGNTIYF. The rearrangement joins TRBV5-5 to TRBJ1-3; TRBD1 agrees at 8 bases. Trimming removed 4 bases from V and 4 bases from J; junction bases left unmatched: 10. Germline values: CDR1 SGHKS, CDR2 YYEKEE (reference sequence). The CDR3 totals 16 residues. Full variable domain (remainder filled in from reference TRBV5-5 and TRBJ1-3): DAGVTQSPTHLIKTRGQQVTLRCSPISGHKSVSWYQQVLGQGPQFIFQYYEKEERGRGNFPDRFSARQFPNYSSELNVNALLLGDSALYLCASSPNPGTGGNTIYFGEGSWLTVV.